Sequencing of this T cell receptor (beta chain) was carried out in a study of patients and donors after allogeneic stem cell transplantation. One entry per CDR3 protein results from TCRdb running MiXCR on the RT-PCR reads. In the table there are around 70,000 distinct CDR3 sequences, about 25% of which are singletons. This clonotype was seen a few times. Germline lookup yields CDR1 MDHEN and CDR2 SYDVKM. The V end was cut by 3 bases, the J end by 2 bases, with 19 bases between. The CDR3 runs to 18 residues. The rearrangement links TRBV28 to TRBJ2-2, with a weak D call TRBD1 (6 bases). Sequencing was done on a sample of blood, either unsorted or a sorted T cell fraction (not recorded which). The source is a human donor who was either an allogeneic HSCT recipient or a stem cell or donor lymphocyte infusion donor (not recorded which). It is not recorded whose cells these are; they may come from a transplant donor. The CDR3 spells CASSFYWAGAINTGELFF. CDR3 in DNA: TGTGCCAGCAGTTTCTATTGGGCAGGGGCGATTAACACCGGGGAGCTGTTTTTT. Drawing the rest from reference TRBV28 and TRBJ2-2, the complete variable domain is DVKVTQSSRYLVKRTGEKVFLECVQDMDHENMFWYRQDPGLGLRLIYFSYDVKMKEKGDIPEGYSVSREKKERFSLILESASTNQTSMYLCASSFYWAGAINTGELFFGEGSRLTVL.